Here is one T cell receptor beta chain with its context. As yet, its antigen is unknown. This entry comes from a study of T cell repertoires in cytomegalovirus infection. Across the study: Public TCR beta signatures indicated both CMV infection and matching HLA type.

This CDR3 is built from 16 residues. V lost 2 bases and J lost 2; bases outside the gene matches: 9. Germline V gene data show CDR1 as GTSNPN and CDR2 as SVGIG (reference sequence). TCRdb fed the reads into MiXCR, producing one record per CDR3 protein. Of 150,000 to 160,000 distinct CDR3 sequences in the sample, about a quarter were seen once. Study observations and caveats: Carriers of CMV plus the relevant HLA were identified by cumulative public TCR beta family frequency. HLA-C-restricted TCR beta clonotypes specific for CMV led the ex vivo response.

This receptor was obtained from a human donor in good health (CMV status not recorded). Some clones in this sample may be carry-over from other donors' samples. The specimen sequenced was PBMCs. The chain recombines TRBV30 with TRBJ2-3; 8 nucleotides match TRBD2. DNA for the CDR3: TGTGCCTGGAGTTCCCCCGGGACTAGAACCACAGATACGCAGTATTTT. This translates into CAWSSPGTRTTDTQYF. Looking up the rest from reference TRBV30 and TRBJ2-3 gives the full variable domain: SQTIHQWPATLVQPVGSPLSLECTVEGTSNPNLYWYRQAAGRGLQLLFYSVGIGQISSEVPQNLSASRPQDRQFILSSKKLLLSDSGFYLCAWSSPGTRTTDTQYFGPGTRLTVL.